The clone carrying this TCR beta chain appeared once. The antigen is unknown. The data were produced by immunoSEQ multiplex PCR, yet TCRdb's version contains in-frame clones alone and is incomplete. This table has 20,000 to 25,000 clones, roughly nine tenths appearing once. The sample belongs to a study of T cells after posttransplantation cyclophosphamide. CDR1 is KGHSH and CDR2 is LQKENI in the germline V gene. The CDR3 has 16 residues. J lost 2 bases, V lost 1 base, and 3 bases had no gene match. Treatment was busulfan-fludarabine conditioning, a marrow graft, and cyclophosphamide on days +3 and +4. The study's findings and limits: Recipient CMV seropositivity and CMV reactivation strongly tracked TRB clonality.

The source of this sequence is a female patient younger than 45 who received an allogeneic stem cell transplant from an unrelated donor, was CMV-positive, and had no GVHD. Certain T cells may be donor cells from the graft. The sequences come from PBMCs, collected after allogeneic stem cell transplant with posttransplant cyclophosphamide. V is TRBV18 and J is TRBJ2-7; 12 bases match TRBD2. The CDR3 loop reads CASSPQTSGGTYEQYF. The CDR3 region has the DNA TGTGCCAGCTCACCACAAACTAGCGGGGGGACCTACGAGCAGTACTTC.